This TCR beta chain was sequenced in a study of blood T cell repertoires in COVID-19. The protocol was immunoSEQ multiplex PCR, while the TCRdb copy is restricted to in-frame clones and leaves out a portion. The sample records a few hundred thousand clones, under 95% being singletons. This CDR3 is built from 15 residues. Per germline, CDR1 MRHNA and CDR2 SNTAGT. V was pared by 6 bases and J by 5 bases, with 17 bases between. Enrolled through a virtual design, the participants were between 18 and 89 years of age and came from under 30 US areas. Assignment of participants to cohorts was predicated upon participant-reported clinical history.

The sample was PBMCs or T cells enriched from blood (not recorded which). V usage is TRBV6-4 and J usage is TRBJ2-1, with D perhaps TRBD2 (6 bases). This sequence originates from a woman aged 30 to 39 who had recovered from COVID-19. CDR3 nucleotides: TGTGCCAGCAGCCGTTCGGCGGGATGGGACAATGAGCAGTTCTTC. It is translated as CASSRSAGWDNEQFF.